The entry below gives a single TCR beta chain sequence along with its context. This sample stems from a study of blood T cell repertoires in COVID-19. Study-wide background: Donors in the United States, Italy and Spain gave samples during acute or convalescent COVID-19. PBMCs, B-cell-depleted T cells, or T cells were the source of the cDNA or gDNA that made up the material.

Per the authors' pipeline: Cell counts per sample came from amplifying reference gene primers. The protocol was immunoSEQ multiplex PCR, while the TCRdb copy is restricted to in-frame clones and leaves out a portion. V and J calls and clone size come straight from that table; D and trimming were deduced from the DNA. Here the sample spans about 170,000 clones, over 65% being singletons. This receptor was obtained from a woman older than 75 with acute or convalescent COVID-19. The specimen was peripheral blood.

The CDR3 DNA follows: TGTGCCAGCAGCATGGACTTCCCCCCCTACGAGCAGTACTTC. Its protein is CASSMDFPPYEQYF. The rearrangement uses TRBV5-4 and TRBJ2-7, with a weak D call TRBD2 (5 bases). Germline lookup yields CDR1 SGHNT and CDR2 YYREEE (reference sequence). The V gene lost 4 bases and the J gene lost 2 bases, with 13 bases spanning the gap. The CDR3 has 14 amino acids.